This is a list of T cell receptor beta chains from one sample in a study of technical replicates of blood from several donors. Libraries were prepared by immunoSEQ multiplex PCR; TCRdb keeps only in-frame clonotypes and omits some of them. This sample has roughly 56,000 clones, with around 96% found just once. The specimen was PBMCs. These receptors all come from a human donor in good health. Some clones in this sample may be carry-over from other donors' samples. The CDR3 runs from the conserved cysteine through the conserved F or W. D genes are given only for firm matches. For some rows the clone size is stated as once, few or many, or as a class when expanded; others skip it.

j_call: TRBJ1-2
v_call: TRBV6-5
d_call: .
clone_size: .
cdr3_aa: CASSAGDYGYTF
cdr3_nt: TGTGCCAGCAGTGCAGGGGACTATGGCTACACCTTC

j_call: TRBJ1-1
v_call: TRBV2
d_call: .
clone_size: .
cdr3_aa: CASRDRQRNTEAFF
cdr3_nt: TGTGCCAGCAGAGATAGACAGAGAAACACTGAAGCTTTCTTT

j_call: TRBJ2-7
v_call: TRBV4-1
d_call: .
clone_size: .
cdr3_aa: CASSQNYRPHHEQYF
cdr3_nt: TGCGCCAGCAGCCAAAATTACAGGCCCCACCACGAGCAGTACTTC

j_call: TRBJ2-3
v_call: TRBV4-3
d_call: TRBD2
clone_size: .
cdr3_aa: CASSQGAGPSGSTDTQYF
cdr3_nt: TGCGCCAGCAGCCAAGGAGCGGGACCTTCCGGGAGCACAGATACGCAGTATTTT

j_call: TRBJ1-1
v_call: TRBV7-8
d_call: .
clone_size: .
cdr3_aa: CASSLSNRPNTEAFF
cdr3_nt: TGTGCCAGCAGCTTAAGTAACAGGCCGAACACTGAAGCTTTCTTT

j_call: TRBJ2-3
v_call: TRBV9
d_call: TRBD1
clone_size: .
cdr3_aa: CASSFTGVSSRDTQYF
cdr3_nt: TGTGCCAGCAGCTTCACAGGGGTGTCGAGTAGAGATACGCAGTATTTT

j_call: TRBJ2-1
v_call: TRBV5-1
d_call: .
clone_size: .
cdr3_aa: CASTGQGRNEQFF
cdr3_nt: TGCGCCAGCACTGGTCAGGGTCGCAATGAGCAGTTCTTC

j_call: TRBJ1-1
v_call: TRBV6-6
d_call: .
clone_size: once
cdr3_aa: CASSYGGTEAFF
cdr3_nt: TGTGCCAGCAGTTACGGCGGCACTGAAGCTTTCTTT

j_call: TRBJ2-7
v_call: TRBV7-2
d_call: .
clone_size: .
cdr3_aa: CASSSGWNLDEQYF
cdr3_nt: TGTGCCAGCAGCTCCGGGTGGAACTTAGACGAGCAGTACTTC

j_call: TRBJ1-3
v_call: TRBV6-6
d_call: .
clone_size: .
cdr3_aa: CASRILSGNTIYF
cdr3_nt: TGTGCCAGCAGAATCCTCTCTGGAAACACCATATATTTT

j_call: TRBJ1-5
v_call: TRBV7-2
d_call: TRBD1
clone_size: .
cdr3_aa: CASSLEGRGSNQPQHF
cdr3_nt: TGTGCCAGCAGCTTAGAGGGCAGGGGGAGCAATCAGCCCCAGCATTTT

j_call: TRBJ2-2
v_call: TRBV11-3
d_call: .
clone_size: .
cdr3_aa: CASSSPRSGELFF
cdr3_nt: TGTGCCAGCAGCTCCCCGCGGTCCGGGGAGCTGTTTTTT

j_call: TRBJ1-3
v_call: TRBV7-9
d_call: TRBD1
clone_size: .
cdr3_aa: CASSLVGDRGNSGNTIYF
cdr3_nt: TGTGCCAGCAGCTTAGTCGGAGACAGGGGGAACTCTGGAAACACCATATATTTT

j_call: TRBJ2-5
v_call: TRBV2
d_call: TRBD2
clone_size: once
cdr3_aa: CASNLGGEETQYF
cdr3_nt: TGTGCCAGCAACCTCGGGGGGGAGGAGACCCAGTACTTC

j_call: TRBJ2-7
v_call: TRBV19
d_call: TRBD1
clone_size: once
cdr3_aa: CASSIGDSSYEQYF
cdr3_nt: TGTGCCAGTAGTATAGGGGACAGCTCCTACGAGCAGTACTTC

j_call: TRBJ1-1
v_call: TRBV11-2
d_call: .
clone_size: .
cdr3_aa: CASSLGPRGGEAEAFF
cdr3_nt: TGTGCCAGCAGCTTAGGTCCTCGCGGGGGAGAGGCTGAAGCTTTCTTT

j_call: TRBJ1-1
v_call: TRBV14
d_call: .
clone_size: .
cdr3_aa: CASSQDRQGRTEAFF
cdr3_nt: TGTGCCAGCAGCCAAGACAGGCAAGGTAGAACTGAAGCTTTCTTT

j_call: TRBJ1-1
v_call: TRBV20-1
d_call: .
clone_size: .
cdr3_aa: CSAESATEAFF
cdr3_nt: TGCAGTGCAGAGAGTGCCACTGAAGCTTTCTTT

j_call: TRBJ2-1
v_call: TRBV4-1
d_call: TRBD1
clone_size: once
cdr3_aa: CASSQGTGAQFF
cdr3_nt: TGCGCCAGCAGCCAGGGGACAGGGGCCCAGTTCTTC

j_call: TRBJ2-1
v_call: TRBV30
d_call: TRBD2
clone_size: .
cdr3_aa: CAWTGLAGGNEQFF
cdr3_nt: TGTGCCTGGACCGGACTAGCGGGAGGTAATGAGCAGTTCTTC

j_call: TRBJ2-7
v_call: TRBV7-2
d_call: TRBD2
clone_size: once
cdr3_aa: CASSLTSGSLYEQYF
cdr3_nt: TGTGCCAGCAGCCTGACTAGCGGGAGCTTGTACGAGCAGTACTTC

j_call: TRBJ2-7
v_call: TRBV11-2
d_call: TRBD2
clone_size: .
cdr3_aa: CASSLGLAGESSYEQYF
cdr3_nt: TGTGCCAGCAGCTTAGGGCTAGCGGGGGAGAGCTCCTACGAGCAGTACTTC

j_call: TRBJ2-7
v_call: TRBV18
d_call: TRBD2
clone_size: .
cdr3_aa: CASSPAGGSEQYF
cdr3_nt: TGTGCCAGCTCACCCGCCGGGGGGTCCGAGCAGTACTTC

j_call: TRBJ2-1
v_call: TRBV4-3
d_call: .
clone_size: .
cdr3_aa: CASSPVSRSSYNEQFF
cdr3_nt: TGCGCCAGCAGCCCCGTGTCGCGGAGCTCCTACAATGAGCAGTTCTTC

j_call: TRBJ2-7
v_call: TRBV15
d_call: .
clone_size: .
cdr3_aa: CATSSVAGPPYEQYF
cdr3_nt: TGTGCCACCAGCAGTGTGGCAGGGCCACCCTACGAGCAGTACTTC

j_call: TRBJ2-4
v_call: TRBV16
d_call: .
clone_size: .
cdr3_aa: CASSQSSVRDKKNIQYF
cdr3_nt: TGTGCCAGCAGCCAATCTTCGGTACGGGATAAGAAAAACATTCAGTACTTC

j_call: TRBJ2-1
v_call: TRBV9
d_call: .
clone_size: .
cdr3_aa: CASSVVGGALNLYNEQFF
cdr3_nt: TGTGCCAGCAGCGTAGTTGGGGGGGCCCTAAACTTGTACAATGAGCAGTTCTTC

j_call: TRBJ2-3
v_call: TRBV5-1
d_call: TRBD2
clone_size: .
cdr3_aa: CARTLRGGTDTQYF
cdr3_nt: TGCGCCAGAACCCTTCGGGGGGGCACAGATACGCAGTATTTT

j_call: TRBJ1-6
v_call: TRBV12-5
d_call: .
clone_size: .
cdr3_aa: CASGLAGHANSPLHF
cdr3_nt: TGTGCTAGTGGTTTGGCGGGACACGCCAATTCACCCCTCCACTTT

j_call: TRBJ2-2
v_call: TRBV27
d_call: .
clone_size: .
cdr3_aa: CASSLSGGNPGELFF
cdr3_nt: TGTGCCAGCAGTTTATCAGGGGGTAATCCCGGGGAGCTGTTTTTT

j_call: TRBJ1-5
v_call: TRBV6-6
d_call: .
clone_size: .
cdr3_aa: CASSKLNSNQPQHF
cdr3_nt: TGTGCCAGCAGCAAACTAAATAGCAATCAGCCCCAGCATTTT

j_call: TRBJ2-1
v_call: TRBV6-1
d_call: TRBD2
clone_size: .
cdr3_aa: CAAGGQRSNNEQFF
cdr3_nt: TGTGCTGCGGGAGGACAGCGATCAAACAATGAGCAGTTCTTC

j_call: TRBJ2-6
v_call: TRBV9
d_call: .
clone_size: .
cdr3_aa: CASSARDSSGANVLTF
cdr3_nt: TGTGCCAGCAGCGCCCGGGATTCCTCTGGGGCCAACGTCCTGACTTTC

j_call: TRBJ1-5
v_call: TRBV9
d_call: .
clone_size: .
cdr3_aa: CASSGLRTNPQPQHF
cdr3_nt: TGTGCCAGCAGCGGACTCCGGACAAACCCTCAGCCCCAGCATTTT

j_call: TRBJ1-5
v_call: TRBV19
d_call: TRBD1
clone_size: .
cdr3_aa: CASSGQGLAQPQHF
cdr3_nt: TGTGCCAGTAGCGGACAGGGCTTGGCTCAGCCCCAGCATTTT

j_call: TRBJ2-7
v_call: TRBV15
d_call: .
clone_size: once
cdr3_aa: CATSRDGGTVSYEQYF
cdr3_nt: TGTGCCACCAGCAGAGATGGGGGGACCGTATCCTACGAGCAGTACTTC

j_call: TRBJ2-5
v_call: TRBV7-8
d_call: TRBD1
clone_size: .
cdr3_aa: CASSLTGGSQNQETQYF
cdr3_nt: TGTGCCAGCAGCTTAACAGGGGGCTCCCAAAACCAAGAGACCCAGTACTTC

j_call: TRBJ1-1
v_call: TRBV6-1
d_call: .
clone_size: once
cdr3_aa: CASRDNPNTEAFF
cdr3_nt: TGTGCCAGCAGAGACAATCCAAACACTGAAGCTTTCTTT